This T cell receptor beta chain originates from a study of cytomegalovirus exposure and HLA in healthy donors. Researchers ran the PCR with 60 Vbeta and 13 Jbeta primers. This table comes from immunoSEQ multiplex PCR, and its TCRdb copy is limited to in-frame clones, with some not included. The sample shows some 83,000 clones, 65% to 80% of them seen only once. This receptor was taken from a man between 60 and 75 years old in good health and CMV-seronegative. The sample was PBMCs.

The chain's CDR3 is CASSPTGATSEQYF. The DNA of the CDR3 is TGTGCCAGCTCACCTACAGGGGCGACCTCCGAGCAGTACTTC. The chain recombines TRBV18 with TRBJ2-7, with TRBD1 matching 7 bases. Losses at the gene ends were 3 bases for V and 6 bases for J; bases not matched to a gene: 8. Germline V lookup: CDR1 KGHSH, CDR2 LQKENI. This CDR3 has 14 residues.